One T cell receptor (beta chain) is described in this entry. Its specificity is unknown. V dropped 10 bases and J dropped 4; count of bases not matched to a gene: 12. CDR1 and CDR2 (germline): ENHRY, SYGVKD. This CDR3 is 15 amino acids long. Profiling relied on immunoSEQ multiplex PCR, and the TCRdb table lists in-frame clones only, not all of them. The data show more than 100,000 clones, with 70% to 90% seen just once and about 6% held by the top ten. This entry belongs to a study of T cell responses to AZD1222 COVID-19 vaccine. General study results and limits: It was only a handful of AZD1222 recipients who were seropositive at baseline.

The TCR sequence derives from an adult in good health. V and J are TRBV10-3 and TRBJ2-1, with 8 bases aligning to TRBD2. This specimen was peripheral blood, taken on day 0 of AZD1222 vaccination. DNA for the CDR3: TGTGCCACCCTGGAAGGACTAGCTTTTTACAATGAGCAGTTCTTC. It translates to CATLEGLAFYNEQFF.